These T cell receptor beta chains were read from a single sample in a study of neurological immune-mediated disorders. MiXCR, run by TCRdb on the 5' RACE reads, gives a single entry per CDR3 protein. The sample consists of 55,000 to 80,000 distinct CDR3 sequences, approximately 14% of them appearing once. The material sequenced was PBMCs. The receptors derive from a female donor with HTLV-1-associated myelopathy (HAM/TSP). Each CDR3 is given with its conserved first and last residue. Fields, in order: J gene, V gene, D gene, CDR3 length, clone size, CDR3 protein, CDR3 DNA. The D gene is left open where the match is weak. Size is omitted from some rows. Given values are once, few, many or a class for expanded clones.

J: TRBJ1-1; V: TRBV5-1; D: -; length: 15; size: -; CDR3: CASSPGQLMNTEAFF; DNA: TGCGCCAGCAGCCCCGGTCAGTTGATGAACACTGAAGCTTTCTTT
J: TRBJ2-5; V: TRBV11-2; D: TRBD1; length: 16; size: many; CDR3: CASSPRGRIRQETQYF; DNA: TGTGCCAGCAGCCCAAGGGGGCGGATTCGGCAAGAGACCCAGTACTTC
J: TRBJ2-3; V: TRBV7-9; D: TRBD1; length: 15; size: many; CDR3: CASSLGDRVADTQYF; DNA: TGTGCCAGCAGCTTAGGTGACAGGGTAGCAGATACGCAGTATTTT
J: TRBJ1-1; V: TRBV4-1; D: -; length: 13; size: few; CDR3: CASSQDRGTEAFF; DNA: TGCGCCAGCAGCCAAGATAGGGGTACTGAAGCTTTCTTT
J: TRBJ1-2; V: TRBV20-1; D: -; length: 13; size: -; CDR3: CSASRDGIYGYTF; DNA: TGCAGTGCTAGTCGAGACGGAATTTATGGCTACACCTTC
J: TRBJ1-6; V: TRBV20-1; D: TRBD1; length: 16; size: -; CDR3: CSARGDREFQGSPLHF; DNA: TGCAGTGCTAGAGGGGACAGGGAGTTTCAGGGTTCACCCCTCCACTTT
J: TRBJ2-3; V: TRBV20-1; D: -; length: 14; size: many; CDR3: CSARVGPSTDTQYF; DNA: TGCAGTGCTAGAGTCGGCCCTAGCACAGATACGCAGTATTTT
J: TRBJ2-1; V: TRBV4-1; D: -; length: 14; size: many; CDR3: CASSNIRRYNEQFF; DNA: TGCGCCAGCAGCAATATCCGCAGATACAATGAGCAGTTCTTC
J: TRBJ2-1; V: TRBV6-1; D: -; length: 14; size: -; CDR3: CASSAPGLLGGRFF; DNA: TGTGCCAGCAGTGCCCCAGGATTACTTGGTGGACGGTTCTTC
J: TRBJ2-1; V: TRBV2; D: TRBD1; length: 16; size: few; CDR3: CASSEWKGTAYNEQFF; DNA: TGTGCCAGCAGTGAATGGAAGGGGACAGCCTACAATGAGCAGTTCTTC
J: TRBJ2-7; V: TRBV20-1; D: -; length: 15; size: many; CDR3: CSARDSGSGAYEQYF; DNA: TGCAGTGCTAGAGACTCAGGGTCCGGGGCCTACGAGCAGTACTTC
J: TRBJ2-7; V: TRBV5-1; D: -; length: 14; size: many; CDR3: CASSLGQARSEQYF; DNA: TGCGCCAGCAGCTTGGGACAGGCCCGGTCCGAGCAGTACTTC
J: TRBJ1-1; V: TRBV28; D: -; length: 14; size: many; CDR3: CASSLPRLFTEAFF; DNA: TGTGCCAGCAGTTTACCCCGCCTATTCACTGAAGCTTTCTTT
J: TRBJ2-6; V: TRBV28; D: -; length: 14; size: many; CDR3: CASMDVSGANVLTF; DNA: TGTGCCAGCATGGATGTCTCTGGGGCCAACGTCCTGACTTTC
J: TRBJ2-7; V: TRBV20-1; D: -; length: 15; size: -; CDR3: CSARDPTRPPYEQYF; DNA: TGCAGTGCTAGAGACCCGACTAGACCCCCCTACGAGCAGTACTTC
J: TRBJ2-3; V: TRBV5-1; D: TRBD1; length: 14; size: many; CDR3: CASSGTGGLDTQYF; DNA: TGCGCCAGCAGCGGGACAGGGGGTCTAGATACGCAGTATTTT
J: TRBJ1-2; V: TRBV10-2; D: TRBD1; length: 14; size: -; CDR3: CASSERTGSYGYTF; DNA: TGCGCCAGCAGTGAGAGGACAGGTAGCTATGGCTACACCTTC
J: TRBJ2-1; V: TRBV5-6; D: -; length: 18; size: many; CDR3: CASSFYRWNLGDRGEQFF; DNA: TGTGCCAGCAGCTTTTACAGGTGGAATTTAGGGGATAGAGGTGAGCAGTTCTTC
J: TRBJ1-2; V: TRBV15; D: -; length: 14; size: many; CDR3: CATSRVDRADGYTF; DNA: TGTGCCACCAGCAGAGTCGACCGAGCCGATGGCTACACCTTC
J: TRBJ2-1; V: TRBV5-1; D: -; length: 15; size: many; CDR3: CASSSPGWASHEQFF; DNA: TGCGCCAGCAGCTCCCCCGGTTGGGCCAGTCATGAGCAGTTCTTC
J: TRBJ2-1; V: TRBV5-1; D: -; length: 12; size: many; CDR3: CASSLGTNEQFF; DNA: TGCGCCAGCAGCTTGGGGACGAATGAGCAGTTCTTC
J: TRBJ1-2; V: TRBV11-2; D: TRBD1; length: 18; size: many; CDR3: CASSNGLDRGLSNYGYTF; DNA: TGTGCCAGCAGCAATGGGTTGGACAGGGGTCTTTCTAACTATGGCTACACCTTC
J: TRBJ1-3; V: TRBV18; D: TRBD1; length: 17; size: -; CDR3: CASSPISDRGLGNTIYF; DNA: TGTGCCAGCTCACCCATATCCGACAGGGGGCTTGGAAACACCATATATTTT
J: TRBJ2-2; V: TRBV7-9; D: TRBD1; length: 14; size: many; CDR3: CATQTGGDTGELFF; DNA: TGTGCCACACAGACAGGGGGTGACACCGGGGAGCTGTTTTTT
J: TRBJ2-1; V: TRBV5-1; D: -; length: 14; size: many; CDR3: CASSNRDGYNEQFF; DNA: TGCGCCAGCAGCAACCGGGACGGATACAATGAGCAGTTCTTC
J: TRBJ2-7; V: TRBV5-1; D: TRBD1; length: 16; size: few; CDR3: CASSRHDREYSYEQYF; DNA: TGCGCCAGCAGCCGTCACGACAGGGAATACTCCTACGAGCAGTACTTC
J: TRBJ2-7; V: TRBV5-1; D: TRBD1; length: 14; size: many; CDR3: CASSGGQGFHEQYF; DNA: TGCGCCAGCAGCGGGGGACAGGGGTTCCACGAGCAGTACTTC
J: TRBJ1-5; V: TRBV5-1; D: TRBD1; length: 16; size: few; CDR3: CASSWGTGQSNQPQHF; DNA: TGCGCCAGCAGCTGGGGGACAGGGCAGAGCAATCAGCCCCAGCATTTT
J: TRBJ2-7; V: TRBV5-1; D: -; length: 15; size: many; CDR3: CASSPTGDGSYEQYF; DNA: TGCGCCAGCAGCCCTACGGGGGACGGTTCCTACGAGCAGTACTTC